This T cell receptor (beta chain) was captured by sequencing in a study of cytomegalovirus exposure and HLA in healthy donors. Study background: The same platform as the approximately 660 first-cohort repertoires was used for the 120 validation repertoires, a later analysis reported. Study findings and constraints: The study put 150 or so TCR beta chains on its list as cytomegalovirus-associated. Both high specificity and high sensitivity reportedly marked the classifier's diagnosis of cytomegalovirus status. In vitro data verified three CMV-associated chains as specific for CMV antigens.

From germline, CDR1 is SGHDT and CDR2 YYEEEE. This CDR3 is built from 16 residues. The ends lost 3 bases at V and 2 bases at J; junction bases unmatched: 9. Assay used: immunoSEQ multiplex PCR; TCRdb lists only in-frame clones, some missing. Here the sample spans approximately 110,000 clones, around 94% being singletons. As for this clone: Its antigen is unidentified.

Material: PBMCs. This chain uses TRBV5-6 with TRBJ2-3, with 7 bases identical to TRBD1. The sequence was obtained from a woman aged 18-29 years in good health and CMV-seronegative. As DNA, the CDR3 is TGTGCCAGCAGCTCGCCCGGGACAGACCACACAGATACGCAGTATTTT. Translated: CASSSPGTDHTDTQYF.